The 18 T cell receptor beta chains in this list originate from one sample, sequenced in a study of cytomegalovirus exposure and HLA in healthy donors. Using immunoSEQ multiplex PCR, the repertoire was profiled, and TCRdb retains in-frame clones only, with some absent. The table has 220,000 or so clones, over 70% seen once. The sequencing input was PBMCs. These receptors were obtained from a woman younger than 45 in good health and CMV-seropositive.

V gene TRBV28 combines with J gene TRBJ1-1; D is perhaps TRBD1 (5 bases). V lost 8 bases and J lost 4, with 20 bases in between. CDR3 size: 15 residues. CDR1 is MDHEN and CDR2 is SYDVKM in the germline V gene. CDR3 amino acids: CASFSGFEGATEAFF. DNA for the CDR3: TGTGCCAGCTTTTCCGGGTTCGAAGGGGCCACTGAAGCTTTCTTT.

J is TRBJ2-1 and V is TRBV10-3; perhaps TRBD2 as D (5 bases). CDR1 is ENHRY, CDR2 SYGVKD, per germline. V lost 0 bases, J lost 9 bases, and 9 bases lay in between. The CDR3 runs 13 residues. CDR3 region: CAISESTRSEQFF. In DNA, the CDR3 is TGTGCCATCAGTGAGTCCACTAGGAGTGAGCAGTTCTTC.

This chain links TRBV13 with TRBJ2-1; weak D call: TRBD2 (5 bases). CDR3 length: 15 residues. Germline V gene lookup returns CDR1 PRHDT and CDR2 FYEKMQ (reference sequence). Trimming took off 5 bases at V and 0 bases at J, with 11 bases between the two ends. CDR3 in DNA: TGTGCCAGCAGCCCCCCGGGGAGCTCCTACAATGAGCAGTTCTTC. Residues: CASSPPGSSYNEQFF. Looking up the rest from reference TRBV13 and TRBJ2-1 gives the full variable domain: AAGVIQSPRHLIKEKRETATLKCYPIPRHDTVYWYQQGPGQDPQFLISFYEKMQSDKGSIPDRFSAQQFSDYHSELNMSSLELGDSALYFCASSPPGSSYNEQFFGPGTRLTVL.

The chain is built from TRBV6-1 and TRBJ2-6; D not resolved. Trimming stripped 8 bases from V and 0 bases from J, with 11 bases between. From germline, CDR1 is MNHNS and CDR2 SASEGT. This CDR3 comprises 15 residues. As DNA, the CDR3 is TGTGCCAGCCTCCTTGACCCCTCTGGGGCCAACGTCCTGACTTTC. This sequence encodes CASLLDPSGANVLTF.

The genes are TRBV7-3 and TRBJ2-1; D uncertain. The CDR3 is 13 amino acids. With 1 base removed from V and 13 bases from J, the gap between germline ends came to 14 bases. The germline V gene encodes CDR1 SGHTA and CDR2 FQGTGA. The CDR3 nucleotides are TGTGCCAGCAGCTTAAAAGATAGGGCCCAACAGTTCTTC. The encoded protein is CASSLKDRAQQFF. Using reference TRBV7-3 and TRBJ2-1 for the parts outside the CDR3, the full variable domain is GAGVSQTPSNKVTEKGKYVELRCDPISGHTALYWYRQSLGQGPEFLIYFQGTGAADDSGLPNDRFFAVRPEGSVSTLKIQRTERGDSAVYLCASSLKDRAQQFFGPGTRLTVL.

The chain carries TRBV9 and TRBJ2-7; D is possibly TRBD1 (5 bases). The CDR3 has 14 residues. Germline V gene lookup returns CDR1 SGDLS and CDR2 YYNGEE. Trimming removed 5 bases at V and 6 bases at J, with 18 bases between. The CDR3 DNA is TGTGCCAGCAGTTCTGACAGCCTGGTTGGCGAGCAGTACTTC. Residues: CASSSDSLVGEQYF. Based on the CDR3 plus reference TRBV9 and TRBJ2-7, the full variable domain is DSGVTQTPKHLITATGQRVTLRCSPRSGDLSVYWYQQSLDQGLQFLIQYYNGEERAKGNILERFSAQQFPDLHSELNLSSLELGDSALYFCASSSDSLVGEQYFGPGTRLTVT.

CDR3 residues: CASSFPRGTDTQYF. CDR3 DNA: TGTGCCAGCAGCTTCCCCAGGGGCACAGATACGCAGTATTTT. The gene calls are TRBV7-9 and TRBJ2-3, with TRBD1 as a possible D gene (5 bases). Trimming stripped 3 bases from V and 1 base from J, with 8 bases between. CDR1 and CDR2 (germline): SEHNR, FQNEAQ (reference sequence). This CDR3 has 14 amino acids.

The genes are TRBV29-1 and TRBJ1-1; possible D gene TRBD1, 5 bases. The CDR3 totals 12 residues. Trimming shortened V by 7 bases and J by 1 base, and 10 bases separated the two germline ends. The germline V gene encodes CDR1 SQVTM and CDR2 ANQGSEA. DNA of the CDR3: TGCAGCGCGAGGGGACCGAACACTGAAGCTTTCTTT. Amino acid sequence: CSARGPNTEAFF.

This clone was picked up a small number of times. This sequence joins TRBV2 and TRBJ1-2; D ambiguous. CDR1 and CDR2 from the germline V gene are SNHLY and FYNNEI. V gave up 1 base and J gave up 5 bases, with 8 bases separating them. The CDR3 is made up of 13 amino acids. The DNA of the CDR3 is TGTGCCAGCAGTGAAGTCACCCCATATGGCTACACCTTC. Translating it yields CASSEVTPYGYTF.

This chain joins TRBV29-1 and TRBJ2-2; 8 bases agree with TRBD2. The V and J ends lost 6 bases and 1 base, in that order; junction bases with no gene match: 4. The germline V gene has CDR1 SQVTM and CDR2 ANQGSEA. This CDR3 spans 14 amino acids. CDR3 sequence reads: CSVRTSRNTGELFF. CDR3 in DNA: TGCAGCGTGCGGACTAGCAGGAACACCGGGGAGCTGTTTTTT.

The CDR3 nucleotides read TGTGCCTGGAGTCGCCAGGGCTATGGCTACACCTTC. Translated, it gives CAWSRQGYGYTF. The V gene is TRBV30, the J gene TRBJ1-2; D is perhaps TRBD1 (5 bases). The V and J ends lost 2 bases and 4 bases respectively, with 8 bases between them. Germline assignment: CDR1 GTSNPN and CDR2 SVGIG (reference sequence). This CDR3 is 12 amino acids long.

The V gene is TRBV7-9, the J gene TRBJ2-1, with D maybe TRBD1 (6 bases). The CDR3 length is 14 residues. Germline CDR1 is SEHNR and CDR2 is FQNEAQ (reference sequence). The V and J ends lost 5 bases and 3 bases respectively, with 11 bases between them. DNA of the CDR3: TGTGCCAGCAGCCCGACAGGAGACTACAATGAGCAGTTCTTC. Residues: CASSPTGDYNEQFF.

This clone was counted a single time. The V gene is TRBV18, the J gene TRBJ1-5; D may be TRBD1 (5 bases). Trimming shortened V by 3 bases and J by 0 bases, and 12 bases separated the two germline ends. Germline lookup yields CDR1 KGHSH and CDR2 LQKENI. The CDR3 consists of 16 residues. CDR3 in DNA: TGTGCCAGCTCACCGATGGGACCAACTAGCAATCAGCCCCAGCATTTT. It yields the protein CASSPMGPTSNQPQHF.

V and J are TRBV4-2 and TRBJ2-1; TRBD2 might be the D (6 bases). Trimming took off 1 base at V and 3 bases at J, with 16 bases between the two ends. Germline CDR1 and CDR2: LGHNA and YNFKEQ. CDR3 length: 17 residues. For the CDR3, the DNA is TGTGCCAGCAGCCAAGTTAGCGCGCCGGGAGACTACAATGAGCAGTTCTTC. Translated, it gives CASSQVSAPGDYNEQFF.

The CDR3 DNA reads TGTGCCAGCAGCTTAGTCGGAGGGGAAGCAGATACGCAGTATTTT. It yields the protein CASSLVGGEADTQYF. The V and J genes are TRBV7-2 and TRBJ2-3, with D perhaps matching TRBD2 (6 bases). Trimming took 1 base from V and 4 from J, leaving 12 bases between them. The CDR3 spans 15 residues. CDR1 and CDR2 from the germline V gene are SGHTA and FQGNSA.

V is TRBV15 and J is TRBJ2-1; D might be TRBD1 (5 bases). Trimming left V 3 bases short and J 2 bases short, with 14 bases between. This CDR3 region has 16 residues. Germline V gene sequence: CDR1 LNHNV, CDR2 YYDKDF (reference sequence). The CDR3 sequence: CATSRVKGRPYNEQFF. CDR3 DNA sequence: TGTGCCACCAGCAGGGTCAAGGGGCGGCCCTACAATGAGCAGTTCTTC.

This chain joins TRBV29-1 and TRBJ2-5; a weak D match, TRBD2 (6 bases). The CDR3 length is 15 residues. V gave up 0 bases and J gave up 1 base, with 12 bases separating them. CDR1 and CDR2 from the germline V gene are SQVTM and ANQGSEA. CDR3 protein: CSVEEHGSLQETQYF. The CDR3 nucleotides read TGCAGCGTTGAAGAACACGGGAGTCTCCAAGAGACCCAGTACTTC. The variable domain in full, with the rest retrieved from reference TRBV29-1 and TRBJ2-5, is SAVISQKPSRDICQRGTSLTIQCQVDSQVTMMFWYRQQPGQSLTLIATANQGSEATYESGFVIDKFPISRPNLTFSTLTVSNMSPEDSSIYLCSVEEHGSLQETQYFGPGTRLLVL.

The rearrangement links TRBV29-1 to TRBJ2-1; 11 bases are shared with TRBD2. Germline CDR1 and CDR2: SQVTM and ANQGSEA. The CDR3 is made up of 16 amino acids. Trimming at V came to 0 bases and at J to 10 bases, leaving 11 bases not matched to a gene. CDR3 residues: CSVEDWVAGGPTEQFF. The CDR3 nucleotides are TGCAGCGTTGAAGATTGGGTAGCGGGAGGGCCTACGGAGCAGTTCTTC.